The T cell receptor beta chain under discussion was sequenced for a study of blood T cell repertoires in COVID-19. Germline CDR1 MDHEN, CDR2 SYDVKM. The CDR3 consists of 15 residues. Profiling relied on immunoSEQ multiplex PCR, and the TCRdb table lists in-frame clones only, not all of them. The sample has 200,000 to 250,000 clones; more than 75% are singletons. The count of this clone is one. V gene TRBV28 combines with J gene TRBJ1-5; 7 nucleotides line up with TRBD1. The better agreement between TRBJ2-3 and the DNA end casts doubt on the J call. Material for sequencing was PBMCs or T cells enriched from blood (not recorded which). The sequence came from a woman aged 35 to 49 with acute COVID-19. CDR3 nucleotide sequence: TGTGCCAGCAGTAACCACAGGGGTAGCAATCAGCCCCAGTATTTT. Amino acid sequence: CASSNHRGSNQPQYF.